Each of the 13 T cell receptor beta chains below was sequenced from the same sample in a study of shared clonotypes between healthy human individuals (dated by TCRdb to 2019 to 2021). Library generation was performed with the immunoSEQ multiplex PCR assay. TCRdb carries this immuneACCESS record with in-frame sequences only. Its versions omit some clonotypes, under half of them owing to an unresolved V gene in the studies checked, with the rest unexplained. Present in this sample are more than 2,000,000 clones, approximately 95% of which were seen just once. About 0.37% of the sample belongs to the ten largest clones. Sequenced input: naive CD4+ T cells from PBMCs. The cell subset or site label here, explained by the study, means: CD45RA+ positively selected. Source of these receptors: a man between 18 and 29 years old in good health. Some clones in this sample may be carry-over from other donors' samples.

The CDR3 nucleotides read TGTGCCAGCATAGGTCTAGCGGGAAGGCAAGGTACGCAGTATTTT. This sequence encodes CASIGLAGRQGTQYF. V usage is TRBV2 and J usage is TRBJ2-3, with TRBD2 identical over 9 bases. Germline V gene lookup returns CDR1 SNHLY and CDR2 FYNNEI. There are 15 residues in the CDR3. J was trimmed by 8 bases and V by 7 bases; bases with no gene match: 13.

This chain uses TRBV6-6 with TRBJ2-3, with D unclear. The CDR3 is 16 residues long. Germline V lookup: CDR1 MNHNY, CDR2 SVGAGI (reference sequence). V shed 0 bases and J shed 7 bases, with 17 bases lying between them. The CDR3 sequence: CASSYSPSGRTNTQYF. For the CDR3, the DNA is TGTGCCAGCAGTTACTCGCCGTCTGGGCGCACGAATACGCAGTATTTT.

CDR3 loop: CASSSTGIHGYTF. Written as DNA, the CDR3 is TGTGCCAGCAGTTCCACAGGGATCCATGGCTACACCTTC. V is TRBV7-9 and J is TRBJ1-2; a weak D match, TRBD1 (6 bases). The ends were cut back, 6 bases at V and 6 bases at J, with 14 bases in the middle. Per germline, CDR1 SEHNR and CDR2 FQNEAQ (reference sequence). The CDR3 runs 13 residues.

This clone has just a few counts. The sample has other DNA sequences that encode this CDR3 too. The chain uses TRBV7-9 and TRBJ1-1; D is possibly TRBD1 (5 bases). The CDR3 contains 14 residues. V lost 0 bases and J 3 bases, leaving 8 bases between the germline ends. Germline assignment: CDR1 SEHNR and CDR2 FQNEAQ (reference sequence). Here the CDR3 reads CASSLAGTDTEAFF. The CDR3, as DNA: TGTGCCAGCAGCTTAGCGGGGACGGACACTGAAGCTTTCTTT.

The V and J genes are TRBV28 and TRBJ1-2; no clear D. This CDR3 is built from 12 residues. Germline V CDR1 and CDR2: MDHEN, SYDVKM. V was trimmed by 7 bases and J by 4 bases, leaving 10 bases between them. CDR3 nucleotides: TGTGCCAGCACCGAGGAGTTCTATGGCTACACCTTC. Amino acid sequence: CASTEEFYGYTF.

Here the CDR3 reads CASSPTGDGNQPQHF. CDR3 in DNA: TGTGCCAGCAGCCCCACAGGGGACGGCAATCAGCCCCAGCATTTT. The rearrangement links TRBV9 to TRBJ1-5; 7 positions agree with TRBD1. Germline loops: CDR1 SGDLS, CDR2 YYNGEE. CDR3 length: 15 residues. With V trimmed by 4 bases and J by 2 bases, 6 bases remained unmatched. The full variable domain, completed using reference TRBV9 and TRBJ1-5, is DSGVTQTPKHLITATGQRVTLRCSPRSGDLSVYWYQQSLDQGLQFLIQYYNGEERAKGNILERFSAQQFPDLHSELNLSSLELGDSALYFCASSPTGDGNQPQHFGDGTRLSIL.

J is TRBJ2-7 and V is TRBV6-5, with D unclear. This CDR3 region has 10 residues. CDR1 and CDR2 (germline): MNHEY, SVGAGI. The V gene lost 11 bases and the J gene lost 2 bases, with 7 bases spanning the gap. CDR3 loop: CASVPYEQYF. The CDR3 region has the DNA TGTGCCTCCGTCCCCTACGAGCAGTACTTC.

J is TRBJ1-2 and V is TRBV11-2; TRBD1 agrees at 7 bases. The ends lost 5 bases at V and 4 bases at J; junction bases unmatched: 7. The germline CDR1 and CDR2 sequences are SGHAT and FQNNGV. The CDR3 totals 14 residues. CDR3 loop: CASSPPGTVYGYTF. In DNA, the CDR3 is TGTGCCAGCAGCCCTCCCGGGACAGTCTATGGCTACACCTTC.

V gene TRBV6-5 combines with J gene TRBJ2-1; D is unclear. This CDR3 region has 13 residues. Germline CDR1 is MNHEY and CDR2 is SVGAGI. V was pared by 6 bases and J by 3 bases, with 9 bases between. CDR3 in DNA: TGTGCCAGCAGGGGCCAGTACTACAATGAGCAGTTCTTC. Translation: CASRGQYYNEQFF.

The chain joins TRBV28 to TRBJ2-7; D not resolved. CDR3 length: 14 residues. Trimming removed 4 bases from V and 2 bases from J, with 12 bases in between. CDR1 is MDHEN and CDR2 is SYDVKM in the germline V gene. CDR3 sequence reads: CASSSWPTTYEQYF. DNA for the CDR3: TGTGCCAGCAGTTCGTGGCCCACGACCTACGAGCAGTACTTC.

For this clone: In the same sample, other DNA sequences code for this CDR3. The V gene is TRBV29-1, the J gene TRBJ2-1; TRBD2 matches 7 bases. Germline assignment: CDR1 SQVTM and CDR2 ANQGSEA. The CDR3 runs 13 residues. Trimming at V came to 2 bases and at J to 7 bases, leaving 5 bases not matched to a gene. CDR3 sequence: CSVERQGGNEQFF. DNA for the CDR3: TGCAGCGTTGAAAGGCAGGGAGGGAATGAGCAGTTCTTC.

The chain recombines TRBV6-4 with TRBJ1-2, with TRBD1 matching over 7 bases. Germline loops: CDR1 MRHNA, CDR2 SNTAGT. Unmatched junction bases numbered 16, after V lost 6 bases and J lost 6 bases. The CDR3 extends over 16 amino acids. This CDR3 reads CASSLTPLDRADGYTF. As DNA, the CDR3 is TGTGCCAGCAGCCTAACCCCCCTTGACAGGGCGGATGGCTACACCTTC.

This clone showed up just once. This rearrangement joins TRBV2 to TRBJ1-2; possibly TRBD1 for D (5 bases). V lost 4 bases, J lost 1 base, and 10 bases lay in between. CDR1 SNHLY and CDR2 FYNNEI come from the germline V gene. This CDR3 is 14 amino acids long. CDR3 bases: TGTGCCAGCAGTGCGTCAGGGAGTAACTATGGCTACACCTTC. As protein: CASSASGSNYGYTF.